The table lists the clone carrying this T cell receptor (beta chain) with a few counts. Antigen unknown. A template switching step contributed a universal primer site, while unique molecular identifiers were present in the cDNA. A single record per CDR3 protein comes from TCRdb applying MiXCR to the 5' RACE reads. The repertoire has roughly 240,000 distinct CDR3 sequences, 5.5% to 7% of them found once; the top ten carry roughly 3.6%. Unmatched junction bases numbered 13, after V lost 5 bases and J lost 9 bases. The germline V gene encodes CDR1 SEHNR and CDR2 FQNEAQ (reference sequence). This CDR3 region has 17 residues. The data were taken from a study of identical twins. Study-level results: Beta out-of-frame sequences displayed a weaker excess of sharing between twins. In drawing conclusions, the study used cross-sectional statistical analysis and did not follow the same donors.

These data were also reused for a study on yellow fever vaccine responses in identical twins. Turning to that study: Reported findings indicate that twins' vaccine T cell responses seemed partially convergent, partially personalized.

This chain connects TRBV7-9 to TRBJ2-1, with 13 bases that match TRBD2. Sequencing was carried out using memory (CD45RO+) T cells sorted from blood. The clonotype originates from a woman in her late teens or twenties in good health. For the CDR3, the DNA is TGTGCCAGCAGCACCCGGCCGGGACTAGCGGGACCCGGTGAGCAGTTCTTC. The encoded protein is CASSTRPGLAGPGEQFF.